The 22 T cell receptor beta chains below come from one sample, sequenced in a study of cytomegalovirus exposure and HLA in healthy donors. 60 Vbeta and 13 Jbeta primers were used in PCR. Assay used: immunoSEQ multiplex PCR; TCRdb lists only in-frame clones, some missing. The table records some 190,000 clones, more than 75% of them present only once. Sequencing was done on a sample of PBMCs. The receptors originated from a middle-aged man in good health and CMV-seronegative.

The chain carries TRBV11-2 and TRBJ2-3, with TRBD1 as a possible D gene (6 bases). Trimming removed 2 bases from V and 2 bases from J, with 20 bases in between. The CDR3 has 18 amino acids. Looked up from germline, CDR1 is SGHAT and CDR2 is FQNNGV. The CDR3 protein is CASSLTFGGGRATDTQYF. In nucleotides, the CDR3 is TGTGCCAGCAGCTTAACGTTCGGTGGGGGCAGGGCCACAGATACGCAGTATTTT. Full variable domain (missing parts from reference TRBV11-2 and TRBJ2-3): EAGVAQSPRYKIIEKRQSVAFWCNPISGHATLYWYQQILGQGPKLLIQFQNNGVVDDSQLPKDRFSAERLKGVDSTLKIQPAKLEDSAVYLCASSLTFGGGRATDTQYFGPGTRLTVL.

V usage is TRBV4-1 and J usage is TRBJ2-2; D perhaps matches TRBD2 (6 bases). Trimming left V 3 bases short and J 5 bases short, with 13 bases between. Germline loops: CDR1 MGHRA, CDR2 YSYEKL. CDR3 length: 15 amino acids. The chain's CDR3 is CASSHTQGGTGELFF. The CDR3 nucleotides are TGCGCCAGCAGCCACACACAAGGAGGGACCGGGGAGCTGTTTTTT.

Only a few counts were recorded for this clone. The CDR3: CASSLELAGGYRTDTQYF. CDR3 in DNA: TGTGCCAGCAGCTTAGAACTAGCGGGGGGGTATCGGACAGATACGCAGTATTTT. The J gene is TRBJ2-3, the V gene TRBV7-2, with TRBD2 matching over 13 bases. With 1 base clipped from V and 3 bases from J, the junction kept 7 bases outside the gene matches. Germline V lookup: CDR1 SGHTA, CDR2 FQGNSA. The CDR3 extends over 18 amino acids.

The chain couples TRBV28 to TRBJ2-7; 10 bases match TRBD2. CDR3 length equals 14 residues. V shed 4 bases and J 3 bases; nucleotides not matched to a gene: 3. Germline V CDR1 and CDR2: MDHEN, SYDVKM. CDR3 sequence reads: CASSSIAGGYEQYF. DNA for the CDR3: TGTGCCAGCAGTTCGATAGCGGGAGGCTACGAGCAGTACTTC.

V is TRBV9 and J is TRBJ1-6; 8 bases map to TRBD1. CDR3 size: 14 residues. With V trimmed by 4 bases and J by 7 bases, 4 bases remained unmatched. Germline V gene lookup returns CDR1 SGDLS and CDR2 YYNGEE. The CDR3 region has the DNA TGTGCCAGCAGCCAGGGACAGGAGAATTCACCCCTCCACTTT. Protein: CASSQGQENSPLHF.

This chain links TRBV11-3 with TRBJ1-2; D is perhaps TRBD1 (6 bases). Trimming removed 5 bases from V and 4 bases from J, with 14 bases in between. Germline assignment: CDR1 SGHNT and CDR2 YENEEA. CDR3 size: 14 residues. CDR3 amino acids: CASSHGQTTYGYTF. CDR3 DNA: TGTGCCAGCAGCCACGGACAGACGACCTATGGCTACACCTTC.

This clone occurred a few times. The chain is built from TRBV30 and TRBJ2-7; 11 bases align to TRBD2. Germline V lookup: CDR1 GTSNPN, CDR2 SVGIG (reference sequence). The CDR3 is 15 residues long. The V and J ends lost 2 bases and 0 bases, in that order; junction bases with no gene match: 3. This CDR3 reads CAWSSSGGISYEQYF. DNA of the CDR3: TGTGCCTGGAGTTCTAGCGGGGGGATCTCCTACGAGCAGTACTTC.

The V call is TRBV4-1, the J call TRBJ2-1; 16 bases fit TRBD2. Germline lookup yields CDR1 MGHRA and CDR2 YSYEKL. Losses at the gene ends were 3 bases for V and 9 bases for J; bases not matched to a gene: 5. This CDR3 region has 16 residues. Written as DNA, the CDR3 is TGCGCCAGCAGCCACGGGACTAGCGGGGGGGCCAGTGAGCAGTTCTTC. It yields the protein CASSHGTSGGASEQFF.

J is TRBJ2-7 and V is TRBV7-8; a possible D gene is TRBD1 (6 bases). V was shortened by 7 bases and J by 4 bases, with 20 bases between the two germline ends. Germline values: CDR1 SGHVS, CDR2 FQNEAQ. CDR3 length: 15 residues. The CDR3 loop reads CASTGFSGTPYEQYF. In nucleotides, the CDR3 is TGTGCCAGCACCGGATTTTCCGGGACACCATACGAGCAGTACTTC.

The rearrangement uses TRBV5-6 and TRBJ1-1; D is unclear. Trimming removed 7 bases from V and 1 base from J, with 17 bases in between. Germline assignment: CDR1 SGHDT and CDR2 YYEEEE. The CDR3 consists of 15 residues. CDR3 protein: CASGLDGGWNTEAFF. As DNA, the CDR3 is TGTGCCAGCGGCCTGGATGGAGGGTGGAACACTGAAGCTTTCTTT.

In regard to this clone: This same CDR3 is encoded by further DNA sequences in the sample. V usage is TRBV30 and J usage is TRBJ1-3; D ambiguous. CDR1 and CDR2 (germline): GTSNPN, SVGIG (reference sequence). V was cut by 3 bases and J by 0 bases, with 6 bases left in between. The CDR3 covers 13 residues. In nucleotides, the CDR3 is TGTGCCTGGAGCCTTAGCTCTGGAAACACCATATATTTT. Residues: CAWSLSSGNTIYF. Drawing the rest from reference TRBV30 and TRBJ1-3, the complete variable domain is SQTIHQWPATLVQPVGSPLSLECTVEGTSNPNLYWYRQAAGRGLQLLFYSVGIGQISSEVPQNLSASRPQDRQFILSSKKLLLSDSGFYLCAWSLSSGNTIYFGEGSWLTVV.

The rearrangement joins TRBV15 to TRBJ2-3, with D perhaps TRBD1 (5 bases). CDR1 is LNHNV and CDR2 is YYDKDF in the germline V gene (reference sequence). V was cut by 0 bases and J by 4 bases, with 17 bases left in between. This CDR3 has 17 residues. The CDR3 DNA follows: TGTGCCACCAGCAGAGAATATTCAGGGAAGGTCCCAGATACGCAGTATTTT. This encodes CATSREYSGKVPDTQYF.

This clone is a singleton in its sample. This rearrangement joins TRBV7-2 to TRBJ2-3; perhaps TRBD2 as D (6 bases). The CDR3 loop spans 14 amino acids. Trimming pared 5 bases from V and 7 bases from J, leaving 16 bases between. The V gene's germline CDR1 is SGHTA and CDR2 FQGNSA. CDR3 nucleotide sequence: TGTGCCAGCAGCCGCTCCGGGGGTAAGAATACGCAGTATTTT. It is translated as CASSRSGGKNTQYF. Variable domain in full (rest from reference TRBV7-2 and TRBJ2-3): GAGVSQSPSNKVTEKGKDVELRCDPISGHTALYWYRQSLGQGLEFLIYFQGNSAPDKSGLPSDRFSAERTGGSVSTLTIQRTQQEDSAVYLCASSRSGGKNTQYFGPGTRLTVL.

The genes are TRBV6-4 and TRBJ1-5; D perhaps matches TRBD1 (6 bases). CDR1 and CDR2 from the germline V gene are MRHNA and SNTAGT. This CDR3 has 16 residues. V was pared by 3 bases and J by 1 base, with 13 bases between. CDR3 protein: CASSEKQGWSNQPQHF. The CDR3 bases are TGTGCCAGCAGTGAAAAGCAGGGGTGGAGCAATCAGCCCCAGCATTTT.

The J gene is TRBJ1-2, the V gene TRBV7-8, with D possibly being TRBD1 (5 bases). Germline V gene data show CDR1 as SGHVS and CDR2 as FQNEAQ. This CDR3 contains 14 residues. V gave up 5 bases and J gave up 2 bases, with 12 bases separating them. The DNA for the CDR3 is TGTGCCAGCAGCCAGCGGGGGTTCAACTATGGCTACACCTTC. It codes for CASSQRGFNYGYTF.

This rearrangement joins TRBV29-1 to TRBJ2-1; maybe TRBD2 (7 bases). Trimming cost V 2 bases and J 11 bases, with 22 bases left between them. Germline V gene sequence: CDR1 SQVTM, CDR2 ANQGSEA. CDR3 length equals 15 residues. CDR3 sequence (DNA): TGCAGCGTTGAAAGGGGGGGAATACAGGGCGGGAAGCAGTTCTTC. This translates into CSVERGGIQGGKQFF.

The rearrangement links TRBV29-1 to TRBJ2-3; the D gene is possibly TRBD2 (8 bases). This CDR3 contains 19 residues. Germline CDR1 and CDR2: SQVTM and ANQGSEA. V lost 5 bases to trimming and J lost 0 bases, with 27 bases between them. The CDR3 loop is CSVPKRGKGQRESTDTQYF. CDR3 in DNA: TGCAGCGTTCCTAAAAGGGGGAAGGGACAGCGGGAGAGCACAGATACGCAGTATTTT.

V usage is TRBV2 and J usage is TRBJ2-5; the D gene is possibly TRBD2 (5 bases). This CDR3 is 16 amino acids long. CDR1 is SNHLY and CDR2 is FYNNEI in the germline V gene. V lost 3 bases and J 2 bases, leaving 16 bases between the germline ends. CDR3 region: CASSEVEGGGQETQYF. CDR3 nucleotides: TGTGCCAGCAGTGAGGTAGAGGGTGGCGGACAAGAGACCCAGTACTTC.

The chain carries TRBV30 and TRBJ1-5; TRBD1 matches at 12 bases. The CDR3 runs to 18 residues. Germline values: CDR1 GTSNPN, CDR2 SVGIG (reference sequence). Trimming at V came to 1 base and at J to 0 bases, leaving 7 bases not matched to a gene. CDR3 amino acids: CAWSAGTGGFYSNQPQHF. In DNA, the CDR3 is TGTGCCTGGAGTGCCGGGACAGGGGGCTTTTATAGCAATCAGCCCCAGCATTTT.

The chain recombines TRBV5-1 with TRBJ2-1, with a weak D call TRBD2 (6 bases). The length of the CDR3 is 14 residues. V gave up 0 bases and J gave up 9 bases, with 13 bases separating them. Germline-derived CDR1 and CDR2 are SGHRS and YFSETQ. The CDR3 sequence: CASSLAPRGTEQFF. DNA for the CDR3: TGCGCCAGCAGCTTGGCCCCCCGGGGGACTGAGCAGTTCTTC.

This chain joins TRBV27 and TRBJ2-6; D unresolved. Germline CDR1 MNHEY, CDR2 SMNVEV (reference sequence). Trimming took 0 bases from V and 4 from J, leaving 4 bases between them. This CDR3 has 14 amino acids. The CDR3 spells CASSLSRGANVLTF. CDR3 bases: TGTGCCAGCAGTTTATCGAGAGGGGCCAACGTCCTGACTTTC.

The genes are TRBV15 and TRBJ1-1; D possibly corresponds to TRBD1 (5 bases). Germline lookup yields CDR1 LNHNV and CDR2 YYDKDF (reference sequence). V dropped 1 base and J dropped 5 bases, with 11 bases sitting between them. This CDR3 spans 14 amino acids. As DNA, the CDR3 is TGTGCCACCAGCAGAGGGGGGAGGGAGACTGAAGCTTTCTTT. Its protein is CATSRGGRETEAFF.